This TCR beta chain was identified during a study of CD8 T cells in ankylosing spondylitis. Study conclusions and caveats: Enrichment of disease-linked clones was reportedly significant in matched ankylosing spondylitis synovial fluid.

This clonotype was seen ten or more times. What it binds is not known. A single record per CDR3 protein comes from TCRdb applying MiXCR to the 5' RACE reads. The sample holds 100,000 to 150,000 distinct CDR3 sequences, around 8.5% seen once. CDR3 size: 13 residues. Germline assignment: CDR1 SGHTA and CDR2 FQGNSA. V was pared by 1 base and J by 2 bases, with 6 bases between. The origin of this receptor is a male donor with ankylosing spondylitis or in good health (not recorded which). Sequencing used blood, either unsorted or a sorted T cell fraction (not recorded which). The rearrangement joins TRBV7-2 to TRBJ2-7; weak D call: TRBD2 (5 bases). CDR3 DNA sequence: TGTGCCAGCAGCTTAGAACTAGCCTACGAGCAGTACTTC. This gives the protein CASSLELAYEQYF.